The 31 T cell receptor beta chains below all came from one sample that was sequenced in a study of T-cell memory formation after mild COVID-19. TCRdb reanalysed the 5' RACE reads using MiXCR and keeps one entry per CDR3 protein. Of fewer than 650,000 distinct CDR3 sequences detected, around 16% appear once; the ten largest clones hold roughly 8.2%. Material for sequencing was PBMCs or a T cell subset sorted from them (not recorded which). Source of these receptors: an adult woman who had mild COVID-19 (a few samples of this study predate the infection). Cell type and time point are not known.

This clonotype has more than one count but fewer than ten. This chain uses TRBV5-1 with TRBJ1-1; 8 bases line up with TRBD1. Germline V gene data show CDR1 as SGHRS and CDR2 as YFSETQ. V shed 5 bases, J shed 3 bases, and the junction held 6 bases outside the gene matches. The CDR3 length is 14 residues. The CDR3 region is CASRRTGIDTEAFF. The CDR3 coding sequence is TGCGCCAGCAGAAGGACAGGGATTGACACTGAAGCTTTCTTT.

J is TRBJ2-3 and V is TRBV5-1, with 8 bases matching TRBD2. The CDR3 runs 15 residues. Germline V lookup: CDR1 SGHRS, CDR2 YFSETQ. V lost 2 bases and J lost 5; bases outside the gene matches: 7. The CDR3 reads CASSFGAGVLDTQYF. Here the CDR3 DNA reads TGCGCCAGCAGCTTCGGAGCGGGAGTACTAGATACGCAGTATTTT.

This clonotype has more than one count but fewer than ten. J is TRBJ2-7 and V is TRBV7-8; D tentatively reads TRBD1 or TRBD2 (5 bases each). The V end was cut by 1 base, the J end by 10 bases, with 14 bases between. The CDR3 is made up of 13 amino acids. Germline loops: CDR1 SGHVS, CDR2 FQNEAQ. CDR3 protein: CASSLEVWDLQYF. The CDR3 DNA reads TGTGCCAGCAGCTTAGAGGTTTGGGACCTTCAGTACTTC.

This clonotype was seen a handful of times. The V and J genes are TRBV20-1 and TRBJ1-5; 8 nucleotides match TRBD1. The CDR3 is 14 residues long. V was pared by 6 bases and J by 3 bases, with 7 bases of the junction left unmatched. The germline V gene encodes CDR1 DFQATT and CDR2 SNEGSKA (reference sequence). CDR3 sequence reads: CSAERTGINQPQHF. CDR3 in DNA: TGCAGTGCAGAAAGGACAGGGATCAATCAGCCCCAGCATTTT.

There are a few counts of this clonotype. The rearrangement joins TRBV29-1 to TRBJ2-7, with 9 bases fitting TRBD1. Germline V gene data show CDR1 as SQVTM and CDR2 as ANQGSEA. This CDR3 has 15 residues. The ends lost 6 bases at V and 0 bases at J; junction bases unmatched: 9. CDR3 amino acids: CSVAGTGRDSYEQYF. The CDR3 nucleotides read TGCAGCGTCGCTGGGACAGGGAGGGACTCCTACGAGCAGTACTTC.

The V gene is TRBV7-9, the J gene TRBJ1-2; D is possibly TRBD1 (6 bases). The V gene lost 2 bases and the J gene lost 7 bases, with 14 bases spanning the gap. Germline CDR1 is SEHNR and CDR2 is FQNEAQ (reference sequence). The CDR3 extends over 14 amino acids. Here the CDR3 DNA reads TGTGCCAGCAGCTTATTCCTTGGGGGCTCTGGCTACACCTTC. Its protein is CASSLFLGGSGYTF.

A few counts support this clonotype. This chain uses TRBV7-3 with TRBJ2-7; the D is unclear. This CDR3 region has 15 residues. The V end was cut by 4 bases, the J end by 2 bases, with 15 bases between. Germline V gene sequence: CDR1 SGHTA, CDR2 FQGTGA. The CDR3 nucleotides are TGTGCCAGCAGCTCCCGGCGTGGATTGACCTACGAGCAGTACTTC. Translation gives CASSSRRGLTYEQYF.

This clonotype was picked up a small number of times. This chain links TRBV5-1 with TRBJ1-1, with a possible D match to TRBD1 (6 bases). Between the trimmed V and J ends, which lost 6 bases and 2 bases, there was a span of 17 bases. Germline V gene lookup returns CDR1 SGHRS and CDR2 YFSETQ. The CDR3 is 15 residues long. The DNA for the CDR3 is TGCGCCAGCATGAAGGGGGAGATGGTTAACACTGAAGCTTTCTTT. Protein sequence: CASMKGEMVNTEAFF.

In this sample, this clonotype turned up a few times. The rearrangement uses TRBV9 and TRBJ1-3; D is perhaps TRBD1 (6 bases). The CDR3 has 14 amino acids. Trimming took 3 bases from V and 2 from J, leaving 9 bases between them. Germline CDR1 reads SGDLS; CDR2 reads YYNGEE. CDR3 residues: CASSGTGTGNTIYF. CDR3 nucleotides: TGTGCCAGCAGCGGAACAGGGACTGGAAACACCATATATTTT.

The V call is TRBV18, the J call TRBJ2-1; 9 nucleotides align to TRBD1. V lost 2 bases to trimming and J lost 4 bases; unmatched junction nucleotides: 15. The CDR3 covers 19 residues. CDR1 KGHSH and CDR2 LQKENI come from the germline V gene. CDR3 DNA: TGTGCCAGCTCACCAGAGGGACAGGGCCCCTTGGTCTTGTACAATGAGCAGTTCTTC. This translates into CASSPEGQGPLVLYNEQFF.

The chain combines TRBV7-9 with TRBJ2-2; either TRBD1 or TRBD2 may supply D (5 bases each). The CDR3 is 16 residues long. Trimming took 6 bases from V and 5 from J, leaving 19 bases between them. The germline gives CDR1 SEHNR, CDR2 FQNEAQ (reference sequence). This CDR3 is CASRAGSSYRTGELFF. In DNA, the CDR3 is TGTGCCAGCAGGGCAGGGAGTAGTTATCGAACCGGGGAGCTGTTTTTT.

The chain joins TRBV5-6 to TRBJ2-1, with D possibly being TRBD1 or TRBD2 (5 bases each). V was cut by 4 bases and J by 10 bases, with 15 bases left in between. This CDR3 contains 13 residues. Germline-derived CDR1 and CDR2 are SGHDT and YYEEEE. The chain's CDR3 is CASSPVGAREQFF. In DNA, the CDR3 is TGTGCCAGCAGCCCTGTCGGGGCCCGGGAGCAGTTCTTC.

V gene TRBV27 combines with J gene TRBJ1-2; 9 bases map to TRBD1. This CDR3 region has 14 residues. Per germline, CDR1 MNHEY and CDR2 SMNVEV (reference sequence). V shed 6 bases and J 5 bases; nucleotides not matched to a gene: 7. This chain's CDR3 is CASSQGQGRYGYTF. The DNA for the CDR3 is TGTGCCAGCAGCCAGGGACAGGGAAGGTATGGCTACACCTTC.

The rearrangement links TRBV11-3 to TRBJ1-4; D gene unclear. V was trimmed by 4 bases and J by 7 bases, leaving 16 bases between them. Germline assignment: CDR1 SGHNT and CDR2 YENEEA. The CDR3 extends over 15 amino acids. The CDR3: CASSSRDTDGEKLFF. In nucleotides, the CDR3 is TGTGCCAGCAGCTCCCGGGATACAGATGGTGAAAAACTGTTTTTT.

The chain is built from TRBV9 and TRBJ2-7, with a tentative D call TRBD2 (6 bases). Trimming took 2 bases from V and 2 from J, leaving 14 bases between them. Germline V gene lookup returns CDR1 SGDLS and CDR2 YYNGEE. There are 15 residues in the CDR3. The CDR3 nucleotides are TGTGCCAGCAGCGTGAGAATCGGGGGACCCTACGAGCAGTACTTC. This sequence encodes CASSVRIGGPYEQYF. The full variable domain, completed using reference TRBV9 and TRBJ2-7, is DSGVTQTPKHLITATGQRVTLRCSPRSGDLSVYWYQQSLDQGLQFLIQYYNGEERAKGNILERFSAQQFPDLHSELNLSSLELGDSALYFCASSVRIGGPYEQYFGPGTRLTVT.

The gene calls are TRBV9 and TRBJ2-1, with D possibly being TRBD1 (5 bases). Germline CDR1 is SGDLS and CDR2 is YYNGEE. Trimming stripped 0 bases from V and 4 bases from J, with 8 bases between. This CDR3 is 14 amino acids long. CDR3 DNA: TGTGCCAGCAGCGTAGGGTCAGGGTACAATGAGCAGTTCTTC. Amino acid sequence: CASSVGSGYNEQFF.

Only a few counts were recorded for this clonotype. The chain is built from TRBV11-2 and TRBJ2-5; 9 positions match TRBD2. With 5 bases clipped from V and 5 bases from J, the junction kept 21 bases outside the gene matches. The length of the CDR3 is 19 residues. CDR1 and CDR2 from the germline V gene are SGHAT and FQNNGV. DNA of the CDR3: TGTGCCAGCAGCCTACTGACTGGGGTGGCTAGCGGGATGAGGGAGACCCAGTACTTC. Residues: CASSLLTGVASGMRETQYF.

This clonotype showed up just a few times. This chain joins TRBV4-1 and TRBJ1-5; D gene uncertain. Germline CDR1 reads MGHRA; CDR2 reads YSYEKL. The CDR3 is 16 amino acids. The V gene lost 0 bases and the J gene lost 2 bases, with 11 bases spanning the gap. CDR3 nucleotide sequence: TGCGCCAGCAGCCAAGAAAGCACCGGGGGCAATCAGCCCCAGCATTTT. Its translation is CASSQESTGGNQPQHF.

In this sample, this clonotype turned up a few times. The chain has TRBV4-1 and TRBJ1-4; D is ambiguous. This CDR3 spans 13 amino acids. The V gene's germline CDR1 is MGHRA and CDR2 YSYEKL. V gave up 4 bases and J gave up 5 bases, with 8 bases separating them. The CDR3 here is CASSLAMNEKLFF. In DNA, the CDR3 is TGCGCCAGCAGCCTGGCCATGAATGAAAAACTGTTTTTT.

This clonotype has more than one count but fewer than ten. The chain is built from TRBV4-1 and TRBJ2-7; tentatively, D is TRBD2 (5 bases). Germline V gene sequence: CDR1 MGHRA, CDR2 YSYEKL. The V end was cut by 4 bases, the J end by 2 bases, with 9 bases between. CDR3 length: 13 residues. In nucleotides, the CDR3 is TGCGCCAGCAGCCGGACTTGGACCTACGAGCAGTACTTC. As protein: CASSRTWTYEQYF.

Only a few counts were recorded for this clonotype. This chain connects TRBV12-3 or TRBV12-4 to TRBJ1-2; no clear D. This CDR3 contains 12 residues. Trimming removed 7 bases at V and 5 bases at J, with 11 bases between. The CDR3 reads CASTPSGYGYTF. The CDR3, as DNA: TGTGCCAGCACCCCATCGGGGTATGGCTACACCTTC.

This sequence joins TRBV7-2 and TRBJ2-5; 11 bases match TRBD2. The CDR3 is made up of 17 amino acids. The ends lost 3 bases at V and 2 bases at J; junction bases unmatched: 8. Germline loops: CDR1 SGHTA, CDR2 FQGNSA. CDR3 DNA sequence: TGTGCCAGCAGCTTGGGTCCTAGCGGGGGGTCTCAAGAGACCCAGTACTTC. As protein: CASSLGPSGGSQETQYF.

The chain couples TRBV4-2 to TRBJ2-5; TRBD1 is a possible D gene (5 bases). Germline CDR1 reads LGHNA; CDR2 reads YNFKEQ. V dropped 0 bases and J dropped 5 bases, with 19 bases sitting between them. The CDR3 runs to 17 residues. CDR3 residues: CASSQDLFGVSGETQYF. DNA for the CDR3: TGTGCCAGCAGCCAAGATCTCTTTGGGGTTTCAGGGGAGACCCAGTACTTC.

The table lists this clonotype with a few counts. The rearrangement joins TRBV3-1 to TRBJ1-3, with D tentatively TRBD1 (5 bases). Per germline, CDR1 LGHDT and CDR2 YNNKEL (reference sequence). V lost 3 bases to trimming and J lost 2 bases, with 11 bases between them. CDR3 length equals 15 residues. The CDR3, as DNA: TGTGCCAGCAGCCAGGGGGGAGTCACTGGAAACACCATATATTTT. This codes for CASSQGGVTGNTIYF.

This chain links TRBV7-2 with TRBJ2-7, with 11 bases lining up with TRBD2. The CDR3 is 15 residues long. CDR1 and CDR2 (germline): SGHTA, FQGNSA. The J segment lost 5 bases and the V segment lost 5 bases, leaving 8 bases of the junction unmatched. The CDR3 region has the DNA TGTGCCAGCAGCCTTACCGGGACTAGCGGCGACGAGCAGTACTTC. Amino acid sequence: CASSLTGTSGDEQYF.

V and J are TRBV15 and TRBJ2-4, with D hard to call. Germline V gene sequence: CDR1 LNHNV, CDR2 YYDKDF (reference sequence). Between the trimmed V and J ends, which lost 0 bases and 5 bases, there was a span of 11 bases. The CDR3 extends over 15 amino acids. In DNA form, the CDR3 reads TGTGCCACCAGCAGAGAAAGGGTGGTCGAAAACATTCAGTACTTC. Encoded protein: CATSRERVVENIQYF.

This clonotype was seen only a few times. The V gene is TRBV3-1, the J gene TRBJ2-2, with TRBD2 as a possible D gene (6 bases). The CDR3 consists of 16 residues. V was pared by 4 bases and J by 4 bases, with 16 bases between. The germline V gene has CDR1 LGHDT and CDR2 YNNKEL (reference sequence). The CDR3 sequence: CASSRSGTGGTGELFF. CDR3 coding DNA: TGTGCCAGCAGCCGGTCCGGGACTGGGGGCACCGGGGAGCTGTTTTTT.

CDR3 DNA sequence: TGCAGCTCCCAGGGATTCTCCTACAATGAGCAGTTCTTC. Amino acid sequence: CSSQGFSYNEQFF. The chain joins TRBV29-1 to TRBJ2-1; a possible D gene is TRBD1 (5 bases). V lost 8 bases to trimming and J lost 0 bases, with 11 bases between them. Germline CDR1 is SQVTM and CDR2 is ANQGSEA. This CDR3 has 13 residues.

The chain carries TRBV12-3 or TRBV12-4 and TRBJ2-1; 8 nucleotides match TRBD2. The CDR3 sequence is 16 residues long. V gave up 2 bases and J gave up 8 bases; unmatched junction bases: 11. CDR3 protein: CASSLPPSGRGDEQFF. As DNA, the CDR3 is TGTGCCAGCAGTTTACCCCCCAGCGGGAGAGGGGATGAGCAGTTCTTC.

Here the CDR3 reads CASRGITEAFF. The CDR3 DNA reads TGTGCCAGTCGGGGGATCACTGAAGCTTTCTTT. The V gene is TRBV6-1, the J gene TRBJ1-1; the D gene is possibly TRBD1 (5 bases). This CDR3 has 11 residues. Germline V gene lookup returns CDR1 MNHNS and CDR2 SASEGT. Trimming pared 9 bases from V and 4 bases from J, leaving 9 bases between.

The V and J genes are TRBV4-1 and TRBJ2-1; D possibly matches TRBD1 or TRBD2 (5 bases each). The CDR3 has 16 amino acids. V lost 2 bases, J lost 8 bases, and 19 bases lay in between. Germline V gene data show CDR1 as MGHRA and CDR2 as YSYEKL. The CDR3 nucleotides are TGCGCCAGCAGCCAACTAGCAGGGCCAACAGGCGATGAGCAGTTCTTC. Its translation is CASSQLAGPTGDEQFF.